These T cell receptor beta chains were read from a single sample in a study of OX40 agonist ivuxolimab in advanced cancers. Here immunoSEQ multiplex PCR was the method, and the copy in TCRdb shows in-frame clones only, minus some. This sample has approximately 73,000 clones; 80% to 90% occur once, and the top ten carry more than 2.5%. Material: CD4+ or CD8+ T cells sorted from blood, obtained in a trial of the OX40 agonist ivuxolimab. These TCRs come from an adult with an advanced solid tumor such as melanoma, head and neck, liver or kidney cancer. CDR3s include the opening cysteine and the closing phenylalanine or tryptophan. Fields, in order: V gene, clone size, D gene, J gene, CDR3 DNA, CDR3 protein. A D gene is named only where the DNA matches it firmly. Not all rows give a size; the values are once, few, many and, for expanded clones, a class.

>TRBV5-4|.|TRBD1|TRBJ2-5
TGTGCCAGCAGCTCGGGACAGGGTTACGAGACCCAGTACTTC
CASSSGQGYETQYF
>TRBV6-1|.|.|TRBJ1-3
TGTGCGATCATCGGTTTATTCTCTGGAAACACCATATATTTT
CAIIGLFSGNTIYF
>TRBV7-2|.|.|TRBJ2-7
TGTGCCACCGGAGGGGACGCCTCCTACGAGCAGTACTTC
CATGGDASYEQYF
>TRBV28|.|.|TRBJ1-5
TGTGCCAGCAGTACAAGGACGGGATATAGCAATCAGCCCCAGCATTTT
CASSTRTGYSNQPQHF
>TRBV4-2|.|TRBD1|TRBJ2-7
TGTGCCAGCAGCCATGGGACAGGGGCGCGATACGAGCAGTACTTC
CASSHGTGARYEQYF
>TRBV29-1|.|TRBD1|TRBJ2-3
TGCAGCGTACAGGGACAGGGGGCCCCCACAGATACGCAGTATTTT
CSVQGQGAPTDTQYF
>TRBV6-5|once|.|TRBJ2-3
TGTGCCAGCAGTTACGGGGGGGCAGGCACAGATACGCAGTATTTT
CASSYGGAGTDTQYF
>TRBV25-1|.|TRBD2|TRBJ2-2
TGTGCCAGCAGTGAATCCAGCGGGGACACCGGGGAGCTGTTTTTT
CASSESSGDTGELFF
>TRBV7-2|few|.|TRBJ2-3
TGTGCCAGCAGCTTAGAACCCAGGTACACAGATACGCAGTATTTT
CASSLEPRYTDTQYF
>TRBV5-1|.|.|TRBJ2-1
TGCGCCAGCGTACGGGACAACTCCTACAATGAGCAGTTCTTC
CASVRDNSYNEQFF
>TRBV5-4|.|.|TRBJ1-4
TGTGCCAGCAGCCCCGACAGAGCAACTAATGAAAAACTGTTTTTT
CASSPDRATNEKLFF
>TRBV5-1|.|.|TRBJ1-4
TGCGCCAGCAGCTTGGGTACCAATGAAAAACTGTTTTTT
CASSLGTNEKLFF
>TRBV12-5|.|.|TRBJ2-1
TGTGCTAGTGTTCCGGGGAGCTCCTACAATGAGCAGTTCTTC
CASVPGSSYNEQFF
>TRBV5-8|.|.|TRBJ1-4
TGTGCCAGCAGAGGACGGACAACTAATGAAAAACTGTTTTTT
CASRGRTTNEKLFF
>TRBV10-1|.|TRBD1|TRBJ2-2
TGCGCCAGCAGTGGGACAGGGTTAACCGGGGAGCTGTTTTTT
CASSGTGLTGELFF
>TRBV5-1|.|TRBD1|TRBJ1-2
TGCGCCAGCAGCTTGCGACAGGGGGATGGCTACACCTTC
CASSLRQGDGYTF
>TRBV19|.|.|TRBJ1-4
TGTGCCAGTAGTCCCCGGACCGCCTGGGAGGAAAAACTGTTTTTT
CASSPRTAWEEKLFF
>TRBV4-2|.|TRBD2|TRBJ2-3
TGTGCCAGCAGCCATTGGGATCTAGCGGGGGGGCCGAATACGCAGTATTTT
CASSHWDLAGGPNTQYF
>TRBV19|.|.|TRBJ1-6
TGTGCCACTAAGGAAGCGAGCTCCTATAATTCACCCCTCCACTTT
CATKEASSYNSPLHF
>TRBV5-6|.|TRBD1|TRBJ1-2
TGTGCCAGCAGCATGGGGACAGGGGCTAACTATGGCTACACCTTC
CASSMGTGANYGYTF
>TRBV7-9|.|.|TRBJ2-7
TGTGCCAGCAGCTTAACAGAAACCTACGAGCAGTACTTC
CASSLTETYEQYF
>TRBV28|.|TRBD2|TRBJ2-7
TGTGCCAGCACATCGTCCGCGGGGGGGCCTATCGGAGAGCAGTACTTC
CASTSSAGGPIGEQYF
>TRBV7-2|.|TRBD1|TRBJ2-2
TGTGCCAGCAGCCGGGACAGGGGGCGAGGGGAGCTGTTTTTT
CASSRDRGRGELFF
>TRBV5-1|.|.|TRBJ2-1
TGCGCCAGCAGCTCCCGGGGAGGTGGGGCGAACAATGAGCAGTTCTTC
CASSSRGGGANNEQFF
>TRBV4-2|.|.|TRBJ2-6
TGTGCCAGCAGCCAAGATTCTGCCCTAGCTGGGGCCAACGTCCTGACTTTC
CASSQDSALAGANVLTF
>TRBV28|.|TRBD2|TRBJ2-3
TGTGCCAGCAGATTAGCGGGGGGTGCACTTGGAGATACGCAGTATTTT
CASRLAGGALGDTQYF
>TRBV5-1|.|TRBD1|TRBJ2-5
TGCGCCAGCAGCAACGGACAGGGCCGGGAGACCCAGTACTTC
CASSNGQGRETQYF
>TRBV6-5|.|TRBD2|TRBJ2-2
TGTGCCAGCAGTTACTCGGGCGGGGGGGCCCCCGGGGAGCTGTTTTTT
CASSYSGGGAPGELFF
>TRBV11-3|once|.|TRBJ2-5
TGTGCCAGCAGCTCAGGCAGGCCCCCAGAGACCCAGTACTTC
CASSSGRPPETQYF
>TRBV6-5|once|.|TRBJ1-5
TGTGCCAGCAGTTACCACAGGGATAGCAATCAGCCCCAGCATTTT
CASSYHRDSNQPQHF
>TRBV4-1|.|TRBD1|TRBJ2-2
TGCGCCAGCCGGGACAGGGGGCTTAATGGCGGGGAGCTGTTTTTT
CASRDRGLNGGELFF